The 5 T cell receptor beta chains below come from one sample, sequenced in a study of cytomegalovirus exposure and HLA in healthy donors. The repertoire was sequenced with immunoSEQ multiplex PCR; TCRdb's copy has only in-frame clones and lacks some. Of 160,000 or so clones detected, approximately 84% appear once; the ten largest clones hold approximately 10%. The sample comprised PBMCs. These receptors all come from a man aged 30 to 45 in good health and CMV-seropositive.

In DNA, the CDR3 is TGTGCCAGCAGTACTCTGGGGGCGGGGGGGCCCACAGATACGCAGTATTTT. This gives the protein CASSTLGAGGPTDTQYF. This chain joins TRBV27 and TRBJ2-3; the match to TRBD2 covers 9 bases. The J segment lost 2 bases and the V segment lost 5 bases, leaving 11 bases of the junction unmatched. Germline values: CDR1 MNHEY, CDR2 SMNVEV (reference sequence). The CDR3 is made up of 17 amino acids.

CDR3 bases: TGTGCCAGCAGCTTGAGGCAGGGGATTGGAGGCTACACCTTC. It specifies CASSLRQGIGGYTF. The rearrangement links TRBV5-4 to TRBJ1-2, with D perhaps matching TRBD1 (6 bases). The V gene's germline CDR1 is SGHNT and CDR2 YYREEE (reference sequence). This CDR3 contains 14 residues. V was clipped by 1 base and J by 8 bases, with 15 bases between them.

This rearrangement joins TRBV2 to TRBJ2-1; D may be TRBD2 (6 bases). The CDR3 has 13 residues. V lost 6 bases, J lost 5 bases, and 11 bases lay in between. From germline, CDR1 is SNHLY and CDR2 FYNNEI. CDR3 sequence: CASRRRVNNEQFF. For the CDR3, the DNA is TGTGCCAGCAGGCGGAGGGTTAACAATGAGCAGTTCTTC.

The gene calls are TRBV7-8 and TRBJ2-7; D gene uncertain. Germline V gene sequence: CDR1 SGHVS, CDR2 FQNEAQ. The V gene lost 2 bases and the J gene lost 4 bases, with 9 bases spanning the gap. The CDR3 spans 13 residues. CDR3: CASSLIPQYEQYF. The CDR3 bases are TGTGCCAGCAGCTTAATCCCCCAGTACGAGCAGTACTTC.

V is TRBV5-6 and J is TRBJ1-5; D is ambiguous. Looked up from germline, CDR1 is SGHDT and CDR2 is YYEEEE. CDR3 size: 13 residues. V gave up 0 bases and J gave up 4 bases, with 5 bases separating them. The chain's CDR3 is CASSLDNNQPQHF. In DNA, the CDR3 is TGTGCCAGCAGCTTGGACAATAATCAGCCCCAGCATTTT. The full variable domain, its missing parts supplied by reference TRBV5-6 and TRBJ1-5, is DAGVTQSPTHLIKTRGQQVTLRCSPKSGHDTVSWYQQALGQGPQFIFQYYEEEERQRGNFPDRFSGHQFPNYSSELNVNALLLGDSALYLCASSLDNNQPQHFGDGTRLSIL.